Sequencing of this TCR beta chain was carried out in a study of blood T cell repertoires in COVID-19. For the study at large: The study drew acute and convalescent COVID-19 samples from the United States, Italy and Spain. T cells, B-cell-depleted T cells, or PBMCs provided the cDNA or gDNA that served as material.

CDR3 size: 15 residues. Germline V CDR1 and CDR2: MGHDK, SYGVNS. The J segment lost 6 bases and the V segment lost 3 bases, leaving 4 bases of the junction unmatched. Per the original methods: Reference gene primer amplification gave nucleated cell count estimates. TCRdb's table, derived via immunoSEQ multiplex PCR, lists solely in-frame clones and lacks some. From that table come the V and J calls and clone size; the DNA was used to work out D and trimming. This table holds about 240,000 clones, more than 85% found once. The sequenced sample was peripheral blood. The gene calls are TRBV25-1 and TRBJ1-6; 8 bases fit TRBD1. The sequence was obtained from a woman in her 70s with active or convalescent COVID-19. The CDR3 loop is CASSDSTGANSPLHF. The CDR3 bases are TGTGCCAGCAGTGATTCGACAGGGGCTAATTCACCCCTCCACTTT.